The 30 T cell receptor beta chains below come from one sample, sequenced in a study of blood T cells in healthy people across ages (dated by TCRdb to the mid-2010s). Receptors were amplified or captured by 5' RACE. The reads were generated on an Illumina HiSeq 2500. A second roughly 6 to 11 cycle PCR used a sample-barcoded 5' primer and a J-beta primer mix. In-frame beta chains were kept once TCRdb had trimmed the public reads at Q25 with fastp and called clones with MiXCR. Entries are consolidated by CDR3 protein sequence, retaining the most common genes and DNA. Within this sample are 600,000 to 1,000,000 distinct CDR3 sequences, with around 25% of them counted one time only. The ten largest account for under 4% of the sample. This sample was shared with a second study, whose subject was T cells of mothers and their children.

Sequenced material: blood. The receptor set was obtained from a boy under 18 in good health.

J is TRBJ1-2 and V is TRBV11-2; a possible D gene is TRBD1 (6 bases). The CDR3 is 14 amino acids. The germline V gene has CDR1 SGHAT and CDR2 FQNNGV. Trimming took 7 bases from V and 5 from J, leaving 17 bases between them. The CDR3 sequence is CASTPGTMDYGYTF. The CDR3 DNA reads TGTGCCAGCACCCCCGGGACAATGGATTATGGCTACACCTTC.

There are many counts of this clonotype. The genes are TRBV20-1 and TRBJ2-7; TRBD2 matches 9 bases. The CDR3 runs 15 residues. Germline CDR1 and CDR2: DFQATT and SNEGSKA (reference sequence). The V segment lost 5 bases and the J segment 6 bases; nucleotides outside the gene matches: 14. CDR3 sequence: CSAPLGLADVGEQYF. The CDR3 DNA reads TGCAGTGCTCCTCTGGGACTAGCTGACGTTGGCGAGCAGTACTTC.

CDR3 coding DNA: TGTGCCAGCAGCTCCACAGCGGGACAAACGGATACGCAGTATTTT. This codes for CASSSTAGQTDTQYF. The J gene is TRBJ2-3, the V gene TRBV7-2; D is possibly TRBD2 (7 bases). The germline V and J ends were trimmed by 4 bases and 6 bases, with 17 bases remaining between them. The CDR3 runs to 15 residues. CDR1 is SGHTA, CDR2 FQGNSA, per germline.

This clonotype was counted between two and nine times. The chain recombines TRBV3-1 with TRBJ2-7; no clear D. V gave up 0 bases and J gave up 0 bases, with 9 bases separating them. This CDR3 is built from 15 residues. Germline loops: CDR1 LGHDT, CDR2 YNNKEL (reference sequence). The CDR3 region has the DNA TGTGCCAGCAGCCAAGAGACTTTCAACTCCTACGAGCAGTACTTC. Translated, it gives CASSQETFNSYEQYF.

J is TRBJ2-7 and V is TRBV7-9, with D perhaps TRBD2 (6 bases). The CDR3 is 14 residues long. Germline V lookup: CDR1 SEHNR, CDR2 FQNEAQ (reference sequence). Trimming pared 3 bases from V and 6 bases from J, leaving 15 bases between. The CDR3, as DNA: TGTGCCAGCAGCTTCGGGGGTTTTTTCGGCGAGCAGTACTTC. Its protein is CASSFGGFFGEQYF.

This chain connects TRBV20-1 to TRBJ1-2; D gene ambiguous. The CDR3 sequence is 10 residues long. CDR1 DFQATT and CDR2 SNEGSKA come from the germline V gene (reference sequence). The CDR3 bases are TGCTTGGTGGCTAACTATGGCTACACCTTC. Translation gives CLVANYGYTF.

Comment on this clonotype: Its ends do not fully match the called genes, so a read error is possible. The CDR3 loop reads CASSDSDTQYF. The CDR3, as DNA: TGCGCCAGCAGTGATTCAGATACGCAGTATTTT. This chain uses TRBV2 with TRBJ2-3; D not resolved. The CDR3 contains 11 residues. Germline loops: CDR1 SNHLY, CDR2 FYNNEI.

This clonotype was observed a few times. The chain uses TRBV7-2 and TRBJ2-7, with TRBD2 identical over 9 bases. Germline V gene sequence: CDR1 SGHTA, CDR2 FQGNSA. The junction had 9 bases not matched to a gene; V was cut back by 0 bases and J by 0 bases. This CDR3 is 18 amino acids long. The CDR3 sequence is CASSLAVAGGSFSYEQYF. The DNA of the CDR3 is TGTGCCAGCAGCTTAGCGGTGGCGGGAGGGTCCTTCTCCTACGAGCAGTACTTC.

The chain recombines TRBV3-1 with TRBJ2-2; perhaps TRBD2 as D (6 bases). V dropped 4 bases and J dropped 6 bases, with 12 bases sitting between them. This CDR3 spans 14 amino acids. Looked up from germline, CDR1 is LGHDT and CDR2 is YNNKEL (reference sequence). The CDR3 reads CASSPRDLAGELFF. In DNA form, the CDR3 reads TGTGCCAGCAGCCCGCGGGATTTGGCCGGGGAGCTGTTTTTT.

This clonotype has more than one count but fewer than ten. The chain employs TRBV29-1 and TRBJ2-1; D tentatively fits TRBD1 or TRBD2 (5 bases each). The V and J ends lost 0 bases and 1 base respectively, with 19 bases between them. The CDR3 is made up of 18 amino acids. Germline V lookup: CDR1 SQVTM, CDR2 ANQGSEA. CDR3 loop: CSVEEVRAGAVSYNEQFF. CDR3 nucleotides: TGCAGCGTTGAAGAGGTGCGTGCCGGGGCAGTTTCCTACAATGAGCAGTTCTTC.

This clonotype has a handful of counts. The chain couples TRBV28 to TRBJ2-7; 13 bases map to TRBD2. The CDR3 is 18 amino acids. Losses at the gene ends were 6 bases for V and 3 bases for J; bases not matched to a gene: 14. The germline V gene encodes CDR1 MDHEN and CDR2 SYDVKM. For the CDR3, the DNA is TGTGCCAGCAGATCTGGGACTAGCGGGATCAAGGCCTTCTACGAGCAGTACTTC. Protein sequence: CASRSGTSGIKAFYEQYF.

A few counts support this clonotype. The genes are TRBV6-2 or TRBV6-3 and TRBJ2-2; D not certain. The CDR3 has 11 residues. CDR1 and CDR2 from the germline V gene are MNHEY and SVGEGT. The V end lost 2 bases, the J end lost 6 bases, and 1 base lay between the germline ends. This chain's CDR3 is CASSYPGELFF. The CDR3 DNA reads as TGTGCCAGCAGTTACCCCGGGGAGCTGTTTTTT.

As to this clonotype: The junction departs from the called germline gene at one end, perhaps through a read error. The rearrangement uses TRBV12-3 or TRBV12-4 and TRBJ1-5; D possibly corresponds to TRBD1 (6 bases). This CDR3 comprises 15 residues. The CDR3 sequence: CVSTLSPGVDQPQHF. In nucleotides, the CDR3 is TGTGTCAGCACCCTATCTCCAGGGGTCGATCAGCCCCAGCATTTT.

This chain links TRBV14 with TRBJ2-5; D unclear. The V gene's germline CDR1 is SGHDN and CDR2 FVKESK. The CDR3 has 14 residues. V lost 1 base to trimming and J lost 5 bases, with 11 bases between them. The chain's CDR3 is CASSQVSAGETQYF. For the CDR3, the DNA is TGTGCCAGCAGCCAAGTCTCTGCCGGGGAGACCCAGTACTTC.

This clonotype came up once. V and J are TRBV7-6 and TRBJ2-2, with D possibly being TRBD1 (5 bases). V was pared by 6 bases and J by 3 bases, with 20 bases between. CDR3 length: 17 amino acids. The germline gives CDR1 SGHVS, CDR2 FNYEAQ. CDR3 sequence (DNA): TGTGCCAGCAGGCGTACATCGGCTATCAGGGACACCGGGGAGCTGTTTTTT. Its protein product is CASRRTSAIRDTGELFF.

This clonotype came up a few times. This chain's CDR3 is CASSQATTGELFF. Written as DNA, the CDR3 is TGCGCCAGCAGCCAAGCAACCACCGGGGAGCTGTTTTTT. This chain links TRBV4-1 with TRBJ2-2; D not resolved. Germline assignment: CDR1 MGHRA and CDR2 YSYEKL. The CDR3 runs 13 residues. Trimming cost V 1 base and J 4 bases, with 4 bases left between them.

The V and J genes are TRBV15 and TRBJ2-1; TRBD2 matches 7 bases. The CDR3 is made up of 16 amino acids. Trimming removed 1 base from V and 4 bases from J; junction bases left unmatched: 7. Germline V gene lookup returns CDR1 LNHNV and CDR2 YYDKDF (reference sequence). CDR3 amino acids: CATSRVSQRGYNEQFF. CDR3 coding DNA: TGTGCCACCAGCAGAGTTTCTCAGCGGGGATACAATGAGCAGTTCTTC.

This clonotype came up once. One junction end does not reproduce the germline sequence, and a read error may be involved. V gene TRBV20-1 combines with J gene TRBJ2-2; 7 bases fit TRBD1. Germline V lookup: CDR1 DFQATT, CDR2 SNEGSKA (reference sequence). The CDR3 is 18 amino acids. The CDR3 here is CSARLILGTALRTGELFF. The CDR3 coding sequence is TGTAGTGCTAGACTGATCCTCGGGACAGCCTTGAGGACCGGGGAGCTGTTTTTT.

The chain has TRBV25-1 and TRBJ2-3, with 9 nucleotides matching TRBD2. The V gene's germline CDR1 is MGHDK and CDR2 SYGVNS. The CDR3 totals 19 residues. J gave up 0 bases and V 3 bases, and 13 bases lay outside the gene matches. The CDR3: CASSEYVGSGGLSTDTQYF. Written as DNA, the CDR3 is TGTGCCAGCAGTGAGTACGTAGGAAGCGGGGGGCTTAGCACAGATACGCAGTATTTT.

The sample holds one count of this clonotype. The CDR3: CASSLQGFPPLHF. The DNA of the CDR3 is TGCGCCAGCAGTTTGCAGGGGTTTCCGCCCCTCCACTTT. The chain combines TRBV5-1 with TRBJ1-6; D is perhaps TRBD1 (6 bases). Trimming pared 5 bases from V and 13 bases from J, leaving 16 bases between. The CDR3 is made up of 13 amino acids. CDR1 is SGHRS and CDR2 is YFSETQ in the germline V gene.

This clonotype was seen more than once but under ten times. The chain couples TRBV19 to TRBJ2-7, with unresolved D. Germline lookup yields CDR1 LNHDA and CDR2 SQIVND (reference sequence). Trimming pared 5 bases from V and 7 bases from J, leaving 9 bases between. The CDR3 loop spans 11 amino acids. The DNA of the CDR3 is TGTGCCAGTAGTGATTACCTGGAGCAGTACTTC. This sequence encodes CASSDYLEQYF.

The table lists this clonotype with a count of one. The chain carries TRBV7-2 and TRBJ2-4, with a possible D match to TRBD1 (6 bases). The CDR3 sequence is 18 residues long. Trimming left V 1 base short and J 0 bases short, with 16 bases between. The germline gives CDR1 SGHTA, CDR2 FQGNSA. CDR3 loop: CASSLVPSRGLAKNIQYF. The CDR3 region has the DNA TGTGCCAGCAGCTTAGTCCCAAGCAGGGGCCTAGCCAAAAACATTCAGTACTTC.

This clonotype was found many times. This chain uses TRBV12-3 or TRBV12-4 with TRBJ2-1, with 8 bases lining up with TRBD2. V lost 10 bases, J lost 7 bases, and 12 bases stayed unmatched. CDR3 length equals 14 residues. This CDR3 reads CATSAGGGYNEQFF. The CDR3 nucleotides are TGTGCCACAAGTGCCGGGGGGGGTTATAATGAGCAGTTCTTC.

The chain uses TRBV27 and TRBJ2-5, with D possibly being TRBD1 or TRBD2 (5 bases each). The CDR3 is 15 residues long. CDR1 MNHEY and CDR2 SMNVEV come from the germline V gene (reference sequence). V dropped 5 bases and J dropped 1 base, with 14 bases sitting between them. The CDR3 DNA sequence: TGTGCCAGCAGTCCTGGGACCACCAGCCAAGAGACCCAGTACTTC. It codes for CASSPGTTSQETQYF.

The rearrangement joins TRBV21-1 to TRBJ2-5; the table's D call, TRBD1, has no DNA check behind it. TRBV21-1 is termed a pseudogene. This CDR3 is 18 amino acids long. CDR3 region: CASSIGPEDRNFQETQYF. CDR3 sequence (DNA): TGTGCCAGCAGCATCGGACCTGAGGACAGAAATTTCCAAGAGACCCAGTACTTC.

This clonotype was recorded a few times. The chain employs TRBV29-1 and TRBJ2-4, with TRBD1 matching over 8 bases. This CDR3 has 18 amino acids. Trimming cost V 2 bases and J 0 bases; bases outside gene matches: 12. Germline V lookup: CDR1 SQVTM, CDR2 ANQGSEA. CDR3 protein: CSVEYLGQGLGAKNIQYF. The CDR3 DNA sequence: TGCAGCGTTGAATATCTCGGACAGGGATTAGGAGCCAAAAACATTCAGTACTTC.

This clonotype has just a few counts. The chain employs TRBV20-1 and TRBJ2-7; D ambiguous. Trimming cost V 2 bases and J 4 bases, with 18 bases left between them. CDR1 and CDR2 (germline): DFQATT, SNEGSKA (reference sequence). This CDR3 spans 15 amino acids. In nucleotides, the CDR3 is TGCAGTGCTAGACCCCTGGGTGGGGTTAATTACGAGCAGTACTTC. Amino acids: CSARPLGGVNYEQYF.

The chain joins TRBV7-9 to TRBJ2-7; 7 nucleotides line up with TRBD1. This CDR3 spans 14 amino acids. Looked up from germline, CDR1 is SEHNR and CDR2 is FQNEAQ (reference sequence). With V trimmed by 5 bases and J by 0 bases, 4 bases remained unmatched. The CDR3 region is CASSDRQGSYEQYF. For the CDR3, the DNA is TGTGCCAGCAGCGACCGACAGGGCTCCTACGAGCAGTACTTC. Together with reference TRBV7-9 and TRBJ2-7, the CDR3 gives the full variable domain: DTGVSQNPRHKITKRGQNVTFRCDPISEHNRLYWYRQTLGQGPEFLTYFQNEAQLEKSRLLSDRFSAERPKGSFSTLEIQRTEQGDSAMYLCASSDRQGSYEQYFGPGTRLTVT.

This clonotype occurred a few times. The genes are TRBV10-3 and TRBJ2-6; TRBD1 aligns across 7 bases. CDR1 is ENHRY and CDR2 is SYGVKD in the germline V gene. The junction had 9 bases not matched to a gene; V was cut back by 4 bases and J by 3 bases. The CDR3 runs to 17 residues. CDR3 protein: CAISGTGGWGGANVLTF. The CDR3 DNA reads TGTGCCATCAGTGGGACAGGAGGATGGGGTGGGGCCAACGTCCTGACTTTC.

The V call is TRBV5-5, the J call TRBJ2-2; D uncertain. CDR1 and CDR2 from the germline V gene are SGHKS and YYEKEE (reference sequence). With 1 base removed from V and 1 base from J, the gap between germline ends came to 11 bases. This CDR3 has 16 amino acids. The CDR3: CASSLPSSGNTGELFF. The DNA for the CDR3 is TGTGCCAGCAGCTTGCCTTCATCGGGGAACACCGGGGAGCTGTTTTTT.